The 24 T cell receptor beta chains reported below all come from one sample, sequenced in a study of untreated major depressive disorder. The protocol was immunoSEQ multiplex PCR, while the TCRdb copy is restricted to in-frame clones and leaves out a portion. The table has about 13,000 clones, 85% to 95% seen once. Antigen specificity for these receptors is unknown. Study results and limitations: Depressed patients' CD4+ T cells carried increased TRBV05-01 (Vbeta 5.1) usage versus control CD4+ T cells.

The sample comprised CD4+ T cells from PBMCs. The receptors come from a man aged 30 to 39 with major depressive disorder.

The J gene is TRBJ2-1, the V gene TRBV11-2; 10 nucleotides match TRBD1. Germline values: CDR1 SGHAT, CDR2 FQNNGV. CDR3 length: 16 amino acids. V lost 1 base, J lost 6 bases, and 6 bases stayed unmatched. The CDR3 loop reads CASSLVRDRGGNEQFF. The DNA of the CDR3 is TGTGCCAGCAGCTTAGTCCGGGACAGGGGCGGCAATGAGCAGTTCTTC.

This clone was counted a single time. The chain recombines TRBV9 with TRBJ1-3, with D maybe TRBD1 (5 bases). The CDR3 covers 14 residues. V was cut by 3 bases and J by 8 bases, with 15 bases left in between. CDR1 SGDLS and CDR2 YYNGEE come from the germline V gene. The CDR3 DNA reads as TGTGCCAGCAGCGCTCCGGGCCCCAGGGACACCATATATTTT. It yields the protein CASSAPGPRDTIYF.

V and J are TRBV6-4 and TRBJ2-1; 10 bases line up with TRBD2. V dropped 6 bases and J dropped 6; count of bases not matched to a gene: 20. This CDR3 contains 19 residues. From germline, CDR1 is MRHNA and CDR2 SNTAGT. The chain's CDR3 is CASRGTSEYLTGESNEQFF. The CDR3 coding sequence is TGTGCCAGCAGGGGGACTAGCGAATACTTAACTGGAGAATCCAATGAGCAGTTCTTC.

V is TRBV7-3 and J is TRBJ1-1; D not certain. Germline CDR1 SGHTA, CDR2 FQGTGA. V lost 2 bases, J lost 1 base, and 5 bases lay in between. This CDR3 contains 13 residues. The CDR3 loop is CASSLGANTEAFF. Here the CDR3 DNA reads TGTGCCAGCAGCTTAGGTGCGAACACTGAAGCTTTCTTT.

CDR3 amino acids: CASSQVYLGRGEETQYF. CDR3 DNA: TGTGCCAGCAGCCAAGTTTACCTCGGCAGGGGCGAAGAGACCCAGTACTTC. The chain uses TRBV14 and TRBJ2-5, with D maybe TRBD1 (6 bases). This CDR3 has 17 residues. V was shortened by 1 base and J by 3 bases, with 18 bases between the two germline ends. Per the germline V gene, CDR1 is SGHDN and CDR2 is FVKESK.

V is TRBV2 and J is TRBJ2-7, with 9 bases lining up with TRBD2. Trimming at V came to 6 bases and at J to 2 bases, leaving 14 bases not matched to a gene. The V gene's germline CDR1 is SNHLY and CDR2 FYNNEI. CDR3 length equals 17 residues. The CDR3: CASRLRGLAGDPYEQYF. CDR3 bases: TGTGCCAGCAGACTCCGGGGGTTAGCGGGGGACCCCTACGAGCAGTACTTC.

The chain combines TRBV19 with TRBJ2-5; D could derive from TRBD1 or TRBD2 (6 bases each). V shed 6 bases and J shed 5 bases, with 19 bases lying between them. CDR3 length equals 15 residues. Germline CDR1 and CDR2: LNHDA and SQIVND (reference sequence). CDR3 DNA sequence: TGTGCCAGTAGCGGACAGTACGCGGGGCGGGAGACCCAGTACTTC. Translation: CASSGQYAGRETQYF.

The V and J genes are TRBV5-1 and TRBJ2-7; tentative D call: TRBD1 (6 bases). This CDR3 has 16 amino acids. Germline CDR1 reads SGHRS; CDR2 reads YFSETQ. Between the trimmed V and J ends, which lost 1 base and 0 bases, there was a span of 14 bases. CDR3 residues: CASSLISGDGSYEQYF. CDR3 bases: TGCGCCAGCAGCTTGATTTCAGGGGACGGCTCCTACGAGCAGTACTTC.

V gene TRBV5-1 combines with J gene TRBJ1-1; 10 nucleotides align to TRBD1. J lost 6 bases, V lost 3 bases, and 2 bases had no gene match. Per germline, CDR1 SGHRS and CDR2 YFSETQ. The CDR3 loop spans 13 amino acids. CDR3: CASSSGQGAEAFF. CDR3 coding DNA: TGCGCCAGCAGCTCCGGACAGGGGGCTGAAGCTTTCTTT.

In this sample, this clone turned up once. The chain has TRBV5-1 and TRBJ2-2; D is uncertain. V lost 0 bases and J lost 0, with 9 bases in between. The germline CDR1 and CDR2 sequences are SGHRS and YFSETQ. The CDR3 has 16 amino acids. The CDR3 is CASSLVQSTNTGELFF. The DNA for the CDR3 is TGCGCCAGCAGCTTGGTCCAGTCTACGAACACCGGGGAGCTGTTTTTT.

The genes are TRBV15 and TRBJ2-5, with D perhaps matching TRBD2 (5 bases). The V end was cut by 0 bases, the J end by 3 bases, with 8 bases between. This CDR3 is built from 14 residues. Germline loops: CDR1 LNHNV, CDR2 YYDKDF (reference sequence). The CDR3 DNA reads TGTGCCACCAGCAGAGACAAGGAGGAAGAGACCCAGTACTTC. The encoded protein is CATSRDKEEETQYF. The whole variable domain, remainder taken from reference TRBV15 and TRBJ2-5, is DAMVIQNPRYQVTQFGKPVTLSCSQTLNHNVMYWYQQKSSQAPKLLFHYYDKDFNNEADTPDNFQSRRPNTSFCFLDIRSPGLGDTAMYLCATSRDKEEETQYFGPGTRLLVL.

Only one count was recorded for this clone. This chain joins TRBV6-6 and TRBJ2-2; 10 bases are a match to TRBD1. The germline V gene has CDR1 MNHNY and CDR2 SVGAGI (reference sequence). The CDR3 loop spans 16 amino acids. J was trimmed by 3 bases and V by 6 bases; bases with no gene match: 7. The CDR3 region has the DNA TGTGCCAGCAGCCTCCTAGACAGGGGGCACACCGGGGAGCTGTTTTTT. As protein: CASSLLDRGHTGELFF.

The chain couples TRBV5-1 to TRBJ1-3; TRBD1 is a possible D gene (6 bases). The CDR3 contains 16 residues. CDR1 SGHRS and CDR2 YFSETQ come from the germline V gene. With 0 bases removed from V and 0 bases from J, the gap between germline ends came to 10 bases. The CDR3 region is CASSLGQETSGNTIYF. The CDR3 nucleotides read TGCGCCAGCAGCTTGGGACAGGAAACCTCTGGAAACACCATATATTTT. Supplemented by reference TRBV5-1 and TRBJ1-3, the full variable domain reads KAGVTQTPRYLIKTRGQQVTLSCSPISGHRSVSWYQQTPGQGLQFLFEYFSETQRNKGNFPGRFSGRQFSNSRSEMNVSTLELGDSALYLCASSLGQETSGNTIYFGEGSWLTVV.

The J gene is TRBJ2-1, the V gene TRBV2; D is undetermined. The CDR3 length is 14 residues. V was cut by 8 bases and J by 4 bases, with 15 bases left in between. CDR1 is SNHLY and CDR2 is FYNNEI in the germline V gene. CDR3 region: CASSSTSVYNEQFF. The CDR3 DNA is TGTGCCAGCTCCTCTACCTCAGTTTACAATGAGCAGTTCTTC.

This chain connects TRBV30 to TRBJ2-5; 14 bases align to TRBD2. V was clipped by 5 bases and J by 2 bases; unmatched bases: 13. The CDR3 has 18 residues. Germline CDR1 reads GTSNPN; CDR2 reads SVGIG (reference sequence). The CDR3 is CAWGLGLAGGLSQETQYF. The CDR3 DNA is TGTGCCTGGGGCCTCGGACTAGCGGGGGGACTCTCTCAAGAGACCCAGTACTTC.

The chain joins TRBV25-1 to TRBJ2-3, with a possible D match to TRBD2 (7 bases). Trimming left V 6 bases short and J 4 bases short, with 17 bases between. The length of the CDR3 is 15 residues. Germline V lookup: CDR1 MGHDK, CDR2 SYGVNS. The DNA of the CDR3 is TGTGCCAGCAGAGGGGGGGACCAAGGGCCAGATACGCAGTATTTT. Its protein is CASRGGDQGPDTQYF. Full variable domain (outside the CDR3, taken from reference TRBV25-1 and TRBJ2-3): EADIYQTPRYLVIGTGKKITLECSQTMGHDKMYWYQQDPGMELHLIHYSYGVNSTEKGDLSSESTVSRIRTEHFPLTLESARPSHTSQYLCASRGGDQGPDTQYFGPGTRLTVL.

The V and J genes are TRBV30 and TRBJ2-5; no clear D gene. Trimming removed 2 bases from V and 7 bases from J, with 20 bases in between. This CDR3 comprises 15 residues. Germline CDR1 is GTSNPN and CDR2 is SVGIG (reference sequence). The CDR3: CAWSNAAVLWGTQYF. In nucleotides, the CDR3 is TGTGCCTGGAGTAACGCGGCAGTTCTCTGGGGGACCCAGTACTTC.

In its sample, this clone was seen once. CDR3 nucleotides: TGTGCCAGCAGTTCAAGGGACAGGGCTAGCGGGGAGCTGTTTTTT. This codes for CASSSRDRASGELFF. The chain joins TRBV28 to TRBJ2-2, with 9 bases aligning to TRBD1. Per the germline V gene, CDR1 is MDHEN and CDR2 is SYDVKM. This CDR3 comprises 15 residues. V gave up 4 bases and J gave up 7 bases; unmatched junction bases: 7.

V gene TRBV29-1 combines with J gene TRBJ2-3; D is ambiguous. The CDR3 is 13 amino acids. The V end lost 8 bases, the J end lost 1 base, and 13 bases lay between the germline ends. From germline, CDR1 is SQVTM and CDR2 ANQGSEA. Here the CDR3 reads CSLRKSGTDTQYF. In DNA, the CDR3 is TGCAGCCTCCGAAAGTCCGGCACAGATACGCAGTATTTT.

This sequence joins TRBV21-1 and TRBJ1-1; TRBD1, the table's D call, lacks a check against the DNA. TRBV21-1 is a documented pseudogene. CDR3 length: 16 amino acids. The CDR3 region is CASSGKGRGGNTEAFF. The CDR3 nucleotides read TGTGCCAGCAGCGGAAAGGGTAGAGGGGGGAACACTGAAGCTTTCTTT.

This rearrangement joins TRBV6-5 to TRBJ2-2, with D perhaps being TRBD1 or TRBD2 (5 bases each). CDR1 MNHEY and CDR2 SVGAGI come from the germline V gene. The CDR3 totals 12 residues. Trimming pared 4 bases from V and 7 bases from J, leaving 7 bases between. CDR3 nucleotide sequence: TGTGCCAGCAGTTGGGGGATCGGGGAGCTGTTTTTT. It yields the protein CASSWGIGELFF.

The CDR3 DNA follows: TGTGCCTGGAAAAGGGAATTCCAAGAGACCCAGTACTTC. It specifies CAWKREFQETQYF. The chain joins TRBV30 to TRBJ2-5; D remains ambiguous. The V and J ends lost 4 bases and 1 base respectively, with 10 bases between them. The length of the CDR3 is 13 residues. The germline gives CDR1 GTSNPN, CDR2 SVGIG (reference sequence).

This chain uses TRBV10-3 with TRBJ2-1; 8 nucleotides match TRBD1. V dropped 4 bases and J dropped 9; count of bases not matched to a gene: 5. The germline V gene has CDR1 ENHRY and CDR2 SYGVKD. CDR3 length equals 13 residues. This CDR3 is CAISGQGMAEQFF. The CDR3 DNA reads TGTGCCATCAGTGGACAGGGGATGGCTGAGCAGTTCTTC.

The chain has TRBV4-2 and TRBJ1-1; 7 positions match TRBD1. V lost 0 bases, J lost 6 bases, and 4 bases stayed unmatched. This CDR3 is 14 amino acids long. The germline V gene encodes CDR1 LGHNA and CDR2 YNFKEQ. The CDR3 DNA reads TGTGCCAGCAGCCAAGACAGGGGGATCGCTGAAGCTTTCTTT. Its translation: CASSQDRGIAEAFF.